Reported below is one T cell receptor (beta chain). Original handling: Amplification of reference gene primers provided the estimated nucleated cell counts. Produced via immunoSEQ multiplex PCR; TCRdb's table is partial and in-frame only. The V and J calls and clone size are taken from that table; D and trimming were inferred from the DNA. Among just over 80,000 clones listed, around 81% were seen once. Trimming at V came to 4 bases and at J to 4 bases, leaving 10 bases not matched to a gene. The CDR3 runs 15 residues. Germline lookup yields CDR1 MDHEN and CDR2 SYDVKM. The data belong to a study of blood T cell repertoires in COVID-19. Overall study context: The samples span acute and convalescent COVID-19 from the United States, Italy and Spain. T cells, B-cell-depleted T cells, or PBMCs provided the cDNA or gDNA that served as material.

Source material: peripheral blood. The source is an elderly man with acute or convalescent COVID-19. The chain combines TRBV28 with TRBJ2-7; 7 bases are shared with TRBD2. CDR3 in amino acids: CASSSGASGFYEQYF. The DNA for the CDR3 is TGTGCCAGCAGTTCCGGGGCTAGCGGATTTTACGAGCAGTACTTC.